Described below is a single T cell receptor (beta chain) sequence and its context. The antigen remains undetermined. This sample is drawn from a study of shared clonotypes between healthy human individuals. The study, taken as a whole, reports: When compared with the clonotypes that were shared by all four sorted-subset donors, the non-shared clonotypes turned out to have lower generation probabilities. Since donors were few, the genetic and exposure-history diversity represented was limited.

Trimming shortened V by 4 bases and J by 3 bases, and 15 bases separated the two germline ends. The germline CDR1 and CDR2 sequences are MNHEY and SVGAGI. The CDR3 loop spans 16 amino acids. Some clones are missing from TCRdb's copy, which holds only in-frame ones; the method was immunoSEQ multiplex PCR. The table lists roughly 1,000,000 clones, approximately 80% of them singletons. The chain is built from TRBV6-5 and TRBJ2-2, with a possible D match to TRBD2 (7 bases). The TCR was taken from a man younger than 30 in good health. Some clones in this sample may be carry-over from other donors' samples. Sequenced material: memory CD4+ T cells from PBMCs. The subset was: CD45RA-negative fraction. CDR3 coding DNA: TGTGCCAGCAGTTCCTGGCGCGGGGGCGACACCGGGGAGCTGTTTTTT. Translated, it gives CASSSWRGGDTGELFF.